Shown below are 24 T cell receptor beta chains from a single sample sequenced in a study of a mutant IDH1 vaccine in newly diagnosed glioma. Measured with immunoSEQ multiplex PCR; TCRdb has only the in-frame clones, and not every one. The table lists 73,000 or so clones, almost 85% of them singletons. This sample's time point: week 35, safety follow-up. All doses held 300 ug of mutant IDH1 20-mer peptide, with topical imiquimod. Their antigens are not known. Sequenced here: PBMCs, sampled from a glioma patient whose treatment included an IDH1 peptide vaccine. The receptor set was obtained from a man younger than 35 with glioma.

V is TRBV18 and J is TRBJ2-7, with a weak D call TRBD1 (6 bases). CDR3 length: 16 residues. Germline-derived CDR1 and CDR2 are KGHSH and LQKENI. V lost 1 base, J lost 6 bases, and 19 bases lay in between. CDR3 residues: CASSPRRTAGAIEQYF. The CDR3 DNA sequence: TGTGCCAGCTCACCACGGAGGACAGCCGGCGCCATCGAGCAGTACTTC.

The chain recombines TRBV9 with TRBJ2-7, with unresolved D. The CDR3 consists of 14 residues. V lost 5 bases and J lost 0, with 12 bases in between. Germline V gene sequence: CDR1 SGDLS, CDR2 YYNGEE. In DNA form, the CDR3 reads TGTGCCAGCAGTTATGGCGCACTCTCCTACGAGCAGTACTTC. Protein: CASSYGALSYEQYF.

The V call is TRBV6-5, the J call TRBJ1-2; D is perhaps TRBD1 (6 bases). Trimming pared 0 bases from V and 6 bases from J, leaving 11 bases between. The CDR3 contains 14 residues. CDR1 is MNHEY, CDR2 SVGAGI, per germline. DNA for the CDR3: TGTGCCAGCAGTTACTCGAAGTGGGGGCATGGCTACACCTTC. Protein sequence: CASSYSKWGHGYTF.

This rearrangement joins TRBV28 to TRBJ1-1, with 10 bases lining up with TRBD1. V was pared by 6 bases and J by 11 bases, with 12 bases of the junction left unmatched. The CDR3 has 14 residues. Germline V gene lookup returns CDR1 MDHEN and CDR2 SYDVKM. CDR3 in amino acids: CASSPRQGAGLAFF. CDR3 nucleotides: TGTGCCAGCAGCCCTAGACAGGGGGCAGGGTTGGCTTTCTTT.

This clone was observed once. The chain has TRBV5-1 and TRBJ2-3; 9 bases match TRBD2. The germline CDR1 and CDR2 sequences are SGHRS and YFSETQ. Trimming at V came to 3 bases and at J to 2 bases, leaving 4 bases not matched to a gene. The CDR3 is made up of 15 amino acids. The CDR3 nucleotides read TGCGCCAGCAGCTATGGGGGACTAGCCACAGATACGCAGTATTTT. This codes for CASSYGGLATDTQYF.

The chain recombines TRBV30 with TRBJ1-2; D perhaps matches TRBD1 (6 bases). V was shortened by 2 bases and J by 5 bases, with 18 bases between the two germline ends. CDR3 size: 15 residues. Germline V gene lookup returns CDR1 GTSNPN and CDR2 SVGIG (reference sequence). The CDR3 region is CAWSIPEGDGYGYTF. CDR3 sequence (DNA): TGTGCCTGGAGTATCCCCGAGGGGGACGGGTATGGCTACACCTTC.

The chain is built from TRBV5-1 and TRBJ2-7; weak D call: TRBD2 (7 bases). In germline, CDR1 is SGHRS, CDR2 YFSETQ. With 5 bases removed from V and 0 bases from J, the gap between germline ends came to 21 bases. CDR3 length: 17 amino acids. Here the CDR3 DNA reads TGCGCCAGCAGACTCGAGGGGGGGACGTTCTTCTCCTACGAGCAGTACTTC. It specifies CASRLEGGTFFSYEQYF.

The rearrangement links TRBV7-9 to TRBJ2-5, with TRBD1 matching over 8 bases. Germline V gene data show CDR1 as SEHNR and CDR2 as FQNEAQ (reference sequence). The trim removed 2 bases at V and 5 bases at J, leaving 10 bases unmatched. The CDR3 is 16 residues long. CDR3 sequence (DNA): TGTGCCAGCAGCTTAAACCGAGGGTACAGGGGGGAGACCCAGTACTTC. This translates into CASSLNRGYRGETQYF.

J is TRBJ1-2 and V is TRBV5-5, with 7 bases identical to TRBD1. Trimming took 4 bases from V and 4 from J; bases not matched to a gene: 10. The CDR3 totals 15 residues. Germline CDR1 reads SGHKS; CDR2 reads YYEKEE (reference sequence). The CDR3 sequence: CASSPRQGLGYGYTF. As DNA, the CDR3 is TGTGCCAGCAGCCCTCGACAGGGCCTTGGCTATGGCTACACCTTC. Full variable domain (outside the CDR3, taken from reference TRBV5-5 and TRBJ1-2): DAGVTQSPTHLIKTRGQQVTLRCSPISGHKSVSWYQQVLGQGPQFIFQYYEKEERGRGNFPDRFSARQFPNYSSELNVNALLLGDSALYLCASSPRQGLGYGYTFGSGTRLTVV.

CDR3 sequence: CASSTLWPNYGYTF. CDR3 sequence (DNA): TGTGCCAGCAGTACCTTGTGGCCTAACTATGGCTACACCTTC. The chain combines TRBV27 with TRBJ1-2; D unresolved. The CDR3 totals 14 residues. Germline V gene lookup returns CDR1 MNHEY and CDR2 SMNVEV (reference sequence). V lost 5 bases and J lost 0, with 10 bases in between.

The gene calls are TRBV6-1 and TRBJ1-2; D is unresolved. Germline values: CDR1 MNHNS, CDR2 SASEGT. V was pared by 4 bases and J by 11 bases, with 2 bases between. There are 8 residues in the CDR3. The CDR3 loop reads CASSVYTF. The CDR3 nucleotides are TGTGCCAGCAGTGTTTACACCTTC.

V and J are TRBV5-6 and TRBJ2-2, with TRBD2 identical over 16 bases. The CDR3 totals 17 residues. Germline V CDR1 and CDR2: SGHDT, YYEEEE. V lost 2 bases and J lost 4; bases outside the gene matches: 2. DNA of the CDR3: TGTGCCAGCAGCTTCGGGACTAGCGGGAGGGGCACCGGGGAGCTGTTTTTT. Protein sequence: CASSFGTSGRGTGELFF.

This chain links TRBV5-5 with TRBJ1-2; D not resolved. Germline CDR1 SGHKS, CDR2 YYEKEE (reference sequence). The V and J ends lost 4 bases and 4 bases respectively, with 17 bases between them. The CDR3 is 15 residues long. The CDR3 sequence is CASSPPPNRGYGYTF. The CDR3 nucleotides read TGTGCCAGCAGCCCGCCTCCGAACCGCGGCTATGGCTACACCTTC. Variable domain in full (rest from reference TRBV5-5 and TRBJ1-2): DAGVTQSPTHLIKTRGQQVTLRCSPISGHKSVSWYQQVLGQGPQFIFQYYEKEERGRGNFPDRFSARQFPNYSSELNVNALLLGDSALYLCASSPPPNRGYGYTFGSGTRLTVV.

The chain joins TRBV4-3 to TRBJ1-5, with D possibly matching TRBD1 (5 bases). There are 16 residues in the CDR3. V was trimmed by 1 base and J by 5 bases, leaving 15 bases between them. Germline V gene sequence: CDR1 LGHNA, CDR2 YSLEER. CDR3: CASSQGPSGGDQPQHF. CDR3 bases: TGCGCCAGCAGCCAAGGACCCTCGGGAGGGGATCAGCCCCAGCATTTT.

This chain connects TRBV5-1 to TRBJ1-3; weak D call: TRBD1 (5 bases). The CDR3 is 16 residues long. Germline V lookup: CDR1 SGHRS, CDR2 YFSETQ. Trimming left V 0 bases short and J 2 bases short, with 12 bases between. CDR3 in amino acids: CASSLDQGTAGNTIYF. CDR3 DNA sequence: TGCGCCAGCAGCTTGGATCAGGGAACGGCTGGAAACACCATATATTTT.

The V call is TRBV29-1, the J call TRBJ2-1, with 9 bases that match TRBD1. Germline-derived CDR1 and CDR2 are SQVTM and ANQGSEA. The CDR3 has 14 residues. V lost 0 bases to trimming and J lost 4 bases; unmatched junction nucleotides: 1. CDR3: CSVEDGTGYNEQFF. DNA of the CDR3: TGCAGCGTTGAAGATGGGACAGGGTACAATGAGCAGTTCTTC.

The chain couples TRBV7-2 to TRBJ1-1; no clear D gene. Per the germline V gene, CDR1 is SGHTA and CDR2 is FQGNSA. The CDR3 is 16 residues long. Between the trimmed V and J ends, which lost 5 bases and 1 base, there was a span of 17 bases. CDR3 residues: CASSPFIIGSNTEAFF. The CDR3 DNA reads as TGTGCCAGCAGCCCTTTCATTATAGGCTCGAACACTGAAGCTTTCTTT.

This clone was detected only once. V and J are TRBV7-9 and TRBJ2-1, with a weak D call TRBD2 (6 bases). V was clipped by 5 bases and J by 7 bases, with 24 bases between them. The CDR3 consists of 17 residues. Germline-derived CDR1 and CDR2 are SEHNR and FQNEAQ (reference sequence). CDR3 sequence reads: CASSPGGGRSSRNEQFF. The DNA for the CDR3 is TGTGCCAGCAGCCCGGGCGGAGGGCGAAGTTCTAGGAATGAGCAGTTCTTC. Combining the CDR3 with reference TRBV7-9 and TRBJ2-1 gives the whole variable domain DTGVSQNPRHKITKRGQNVTFRCDPISEHNRLYWYRQTLGQGPEFLTYFQNEAQLEKSRLLSDRFSAERPKGSFSTLEIQRTEQGDSAMYLCASSPGGGRSSRNEQFFGPGTRLTVL.

The J gene is TRBJ2-1, the V gene TRBV6-5; no clear D gene. The ends were cut back, 5 bases at V and 0 bases at J, with 11 bases in the middle. Germline-derived CDR1 and CDR2 are MNHEY and SVGAGI. The CDR3 loop spans 15 amino acids. CDR3 in amino acids: CASSIRGSSYNEQFF. As DNA, the CDR3 is TGTGCCAGCAGTATCAGAGGTTCCTCCTACAATGAGCAGTTCTTC.

The genes are TRBV30 and TRBJ1-4; D is ambiguous. CDR1 and CDR2 from the germline V gene are GTSNPN and SVGIG (reference sequence). The V end was cut by 2 bases, the J end by 4 bases, with 17 bases between. The CDR3 consists of 16 residues. The CDR3 DNA sequence: TGTGCCTGGAGTCCGTTTCCAGGAACAAATAATGAAAAACTGTTTTTT. It codes for CAWSPFPGTNNEKLFF.

Comments on this clone: At one end the junction does not follow the germline gene, possibly because of a read error. The genes are TRBV7-7 and TRBJ1-5; weak D call: TRBD1 (5 bases). CDR1 and CDR2 from the germline V gene are SSHAT and FNYEAQ (reference sequence). The CDR3 consists of 13 residues. In nucleotides, the CDR3 is TGTGCTAGCAGCCAAGAGTGGGACCAGCCCCAGCATTTT. Amino acids: CASSQEWDQPQHF.

The chain has TRBV6-5 and TRBJ1-1; D not certain. From germline, CDR1 is MNHEY and CDR2 SVGAGI. This CDR3 spans 13 amino acids. V was clipped by 6 bases and J by 2 bases, with 10 bases between them. CDR3 region: CASRNLFNTEAFF. The CDR3 DNA reads as TGTGCCAGCAGGAACCTCTTTAACACTGAAGCTTTCTTT.

The chain uses TRBV6-1 and TRBJ2-1; no reliable D call. Trimming pared 2 bases from V and 0 bases from J, leaving 8 bases between. CDR1 and CDR2 (germline): MNHNS, SASEGT. The length of the CDR3 is 15 residues. CDR3: CASSESAGSYNEQFF. The CDR3 DNA sequence: TGTGCCAGCAGTGAAAGCGCAGGCTCCTACAATGAGCAGTTCTTC.

J is TRBJ1-4 and V is TRBV19; D possibly corresponds to TRBD1 (5 bases). The CDR3 spans 16 residues. V lost 3 bases and J 0 bases, leaving 11 bases between the germline ends. Germline V CDR1 and CDR2: LNHDA, SQIVND (reference sequence). The DNA for the CDR3 is TGTGCCAGTAGTATGGGGCAGCTTGCAACTAATGAAAAACTGTTTTTT. It translates to CASSMGQLATNEKLFF.